This T cell receptor beta chain was sequenced for a study of T cell responses to AZD1222 COVID-19 vaccine. Looking at the study overall: Doses given second, at about 4 or about 12 weeks, were pooled.

Profiling relied on immunoSEQ multiplex PCR, and the TCRdb table lists in-frame clones only, not all of them. There are about 110,000 clones in the sample; about 88% occur only once, and around 1.7% lies in the top ten. Trimming stripped 8 bases from V and 1 base from J, with 11 bases between. Germline V gives CDR1 MNHEY, CDR2 SVGAGI. This CDR3 is built from 13 residues. The sequencing used peripheral blood, collected on day 0 of AZD1222 vaccination. This rearrangement joins TRBV6-5 to TRBJ1-1; D gene uncertain. The clonotype was recovered from an adult in good health. The CDR3 DNA follows: TGTGCCAGCTCCGAGACAAAGAACACTGAAGCTTTCTTT. It is translated as CASSETKNTEAFF.